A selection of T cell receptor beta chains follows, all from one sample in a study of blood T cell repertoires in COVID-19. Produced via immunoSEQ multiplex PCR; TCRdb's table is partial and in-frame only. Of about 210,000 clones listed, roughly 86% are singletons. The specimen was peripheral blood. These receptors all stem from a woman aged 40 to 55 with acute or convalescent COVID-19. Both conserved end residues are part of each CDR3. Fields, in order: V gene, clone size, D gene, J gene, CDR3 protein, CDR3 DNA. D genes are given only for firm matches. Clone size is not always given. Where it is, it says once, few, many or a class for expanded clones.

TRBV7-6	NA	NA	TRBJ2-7	CASSYRGGGVIVDEQYF	TGTGCCAGCAGCTACCGTGGTGGGGGCGTTATTGTCGACGAGCAGTACTTC
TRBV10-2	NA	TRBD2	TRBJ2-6	CASGGTSGGSSGANVLTF	TGCGCCAGCGGTGGGACTAGCGGGGGATCCTCTGGGGCCAACGTCCTGACTTTC
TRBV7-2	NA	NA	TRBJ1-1	CASSLGGGLTEAFF	TGTGCCAGCAGCTTAGGGGGAGGGTTGACTGAAGCTTTCTTT
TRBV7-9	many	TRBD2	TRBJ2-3	CATGTSGTDTQYF	TGTGCCACTGGGACTAGCGGTACAGATACGCAGTATTTT
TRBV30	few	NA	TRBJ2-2	CAWSVRGASGELFF	TGTGCCTGGAGTGTACGGGGGGCTAGCGGGGAGCTGTTTTTT
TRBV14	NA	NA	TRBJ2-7	CASSQESSYEQYF	TGTGCCAGCAGCCAAGAGAGCTCCTACGAGCAGTACTTC
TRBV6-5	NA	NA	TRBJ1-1	CASRRGSREAFF	TGTGCCAGCAGACGGGGGTCTCGGGAAGCTTTCTTT
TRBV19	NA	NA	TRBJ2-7	CASSIGPGIYEQYF	TGTGCCAGTAGTATAGGGCCAGGAATCTACGAGCAGTACTTC
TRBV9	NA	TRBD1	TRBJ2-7	CASSVEDRGPYEQYF	TGTGCCAGCAGCGTAGAGGACAGGGGGCCATACGAGCAGTACTTC
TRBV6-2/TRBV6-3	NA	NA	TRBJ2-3	CASSPGGSTDTQYF	TGTGCCAGCAGCCCCGGGGGTAGCACAGATACGCAGTATTTT
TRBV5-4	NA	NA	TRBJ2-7	CASSLAGERLRYF	TGTGCCAGCAGCTTGGCGGGGGAGCGGTTGCGGTACTTC
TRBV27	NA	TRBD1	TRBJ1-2	CASSSRDRGYIHYGYTF	TGTGCCAGCAGTTCCCGGGACAGGGGGTATATACACTATGGCTACACCTTC
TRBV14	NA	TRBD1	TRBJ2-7	CASSRSGTGVHEQYF	TGTGCCAGCAGCCGGTCCGGGACAGGGGTTCACGAGCAGTACTTC
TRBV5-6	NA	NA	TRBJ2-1	CASSFNRGGEQFF	TGTGCCAGCAGCTTCAACAGGGGGGGCGAGCAGTTCTTC
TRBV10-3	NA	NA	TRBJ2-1	CAISESTGVHNEQFF	TGTGCCATCAGTGAGTCGACGGGAGTGCATAATGAGCAGTTCTTC
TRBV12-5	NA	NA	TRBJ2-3	CASGLWHRTDTQYF	TGTGCTAGTGGTTTGTGGCATCGCACAGATACGCAGTATTTT
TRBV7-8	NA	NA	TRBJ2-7	CASSLDPGHEQYF	TGTGCCAGCAGCTTAGATCCAGGCCACGAGCAGTACTTC
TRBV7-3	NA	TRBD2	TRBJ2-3	CASSLAGGSTDTQYF	TGTGCCAGCAGCTTAGCGGGGGGGAGCACAGATACGCAGTATTTT
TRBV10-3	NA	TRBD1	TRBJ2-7	CAISGPGQTSSYEQYF	TGTGCCATCAGTGGCCCGGGACAGACGAGCTCCTACGAGCAGTACTTC
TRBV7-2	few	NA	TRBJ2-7	CASSFTGTGNYEQYF	TGTGCCAGCAGCTTCACCGGGACTGGGAACTACGAGCAGTACTTC
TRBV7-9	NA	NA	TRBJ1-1	CASSTARGGNTEAFF	TGTGCCAGCAGCACCGCAAGGGGGGGGAACACTGAAGCTTTCTTT
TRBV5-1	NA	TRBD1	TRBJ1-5	CASSPGQAFSNQPQHF	TGCGCCAGCAGCCCTGGACAGGCGTTTAGCAATCAGCCCCAGCATTTT
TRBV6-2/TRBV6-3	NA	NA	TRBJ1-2	CASSYQGSGYGYTF	TGTGCCAGCAGTTACCAGGGATCGGGCTATGGCTACACCTTC
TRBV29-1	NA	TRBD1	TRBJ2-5	CSVWTGTGETQYF	TGCAGCGTTTGGACAGGAACAGGGGAGACCCAGTACTTC